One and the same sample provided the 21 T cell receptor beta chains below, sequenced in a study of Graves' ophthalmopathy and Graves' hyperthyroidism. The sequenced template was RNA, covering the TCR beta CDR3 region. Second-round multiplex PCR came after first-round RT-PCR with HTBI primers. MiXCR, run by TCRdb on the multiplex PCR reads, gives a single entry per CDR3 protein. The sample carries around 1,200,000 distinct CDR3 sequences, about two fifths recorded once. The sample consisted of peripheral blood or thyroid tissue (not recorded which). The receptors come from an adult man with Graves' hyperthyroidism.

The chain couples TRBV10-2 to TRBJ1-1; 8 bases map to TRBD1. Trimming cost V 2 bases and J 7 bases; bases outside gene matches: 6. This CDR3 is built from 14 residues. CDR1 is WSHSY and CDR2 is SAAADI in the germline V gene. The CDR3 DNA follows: TGCGCCAGCAGTGAGCCGACAGGGGCGGGTGAAGCTTTCTTT. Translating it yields CASSEPTGAGEAFF.

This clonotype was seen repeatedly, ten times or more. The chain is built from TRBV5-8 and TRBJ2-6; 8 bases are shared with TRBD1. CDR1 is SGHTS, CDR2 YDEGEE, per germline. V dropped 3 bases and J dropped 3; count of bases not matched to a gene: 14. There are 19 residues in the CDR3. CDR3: CASSSPVGTGFVGANVLTF. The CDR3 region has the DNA TGTGCCAGCAGCTCTCCGGTAGGGACAGGCTTTGTTGGGGCCAACGTCCTGACTTTC.

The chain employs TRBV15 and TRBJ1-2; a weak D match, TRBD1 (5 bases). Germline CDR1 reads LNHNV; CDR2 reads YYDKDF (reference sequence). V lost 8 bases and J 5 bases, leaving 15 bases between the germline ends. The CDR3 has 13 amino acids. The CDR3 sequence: CATSLGTLYGYTF. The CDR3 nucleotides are TGTGCCACCTCTTTAGGGACCCTATATGGCTACACCTTC.

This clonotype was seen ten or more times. Written as DNA, the CDR3 is TGTGCCAGCAGCTCACCGGTGGGGTACCAAGAGACCCAGTACTTC. It yields the protein CASSSPVGYQETQYF. This chain uses TRBV7-2 with TRBJ2-5; D is unclear. V lost 4 bases and J 0 bases, leaving 12 bases between the germline ends. Germline CDR1 and CDR2: SGHTA and FQGNSA. CDR3 length: 15 amino acids.

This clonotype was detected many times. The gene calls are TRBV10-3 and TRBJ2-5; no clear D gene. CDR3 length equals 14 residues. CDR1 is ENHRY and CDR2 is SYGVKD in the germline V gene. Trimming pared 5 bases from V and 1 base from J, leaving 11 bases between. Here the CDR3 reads CAISKATGQETQYF. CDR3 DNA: TGTGCCATCAGTAAGGCGACGGGCCAAGAGACCCAGTACTTC.

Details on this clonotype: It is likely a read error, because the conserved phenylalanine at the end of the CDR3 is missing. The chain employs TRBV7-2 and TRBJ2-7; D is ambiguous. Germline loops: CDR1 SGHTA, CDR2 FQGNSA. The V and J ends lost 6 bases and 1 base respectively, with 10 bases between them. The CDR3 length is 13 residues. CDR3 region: CASSEAASYEQYL. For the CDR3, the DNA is TGTGCCAGCAGTGAAGCCGCGTCCTACGAGCAGTACCTC.

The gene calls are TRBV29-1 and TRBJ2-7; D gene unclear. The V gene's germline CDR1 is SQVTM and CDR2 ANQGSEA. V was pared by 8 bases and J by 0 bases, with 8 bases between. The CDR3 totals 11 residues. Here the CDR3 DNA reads TGCAGCCTAAGGGACTCCTACGAGCAGTACTTC. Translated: CSLRDSYEQYF.

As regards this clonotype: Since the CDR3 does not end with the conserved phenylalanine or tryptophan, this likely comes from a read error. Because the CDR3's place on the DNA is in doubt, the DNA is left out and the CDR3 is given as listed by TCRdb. CDR3: CAISVGQGRTL. The chain combines TRBV10-3 with TRBJ1-2; TRBD1 is the table's D call, not checked against the DNA. From its first to its last residue, the CDR3 has 11 amino acids. CDR1 is ENHRY, CDR2 SYGVKD, per germline.

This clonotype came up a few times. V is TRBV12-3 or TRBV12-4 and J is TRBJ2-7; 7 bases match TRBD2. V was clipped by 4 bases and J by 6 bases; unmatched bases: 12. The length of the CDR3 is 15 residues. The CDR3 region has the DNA TGTGCCAGCAGTTCCACAGCGGGACTAAGGTTCGAGCAGTACTTC. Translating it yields CASSSTAGLRFEQYF.

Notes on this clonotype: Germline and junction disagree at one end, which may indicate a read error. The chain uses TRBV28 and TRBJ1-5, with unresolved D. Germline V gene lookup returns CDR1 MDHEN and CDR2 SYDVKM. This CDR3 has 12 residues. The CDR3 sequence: CASSPPQGSQFF. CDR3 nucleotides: TGTGCCAGCAGTCCACCCCAAGGAAGTCAATTTTTT.

CDR3 DNA: TGCAGCGTTGAAGATCGGGGAACGAGCCCTGGGGAGCTGTTTTTT. This encodes CSVEDRGTSPGELFF. The genes are TRBV29-1 and TRBJ2-2; D is possibly TRBD2 (5 bases). The CDR3 contains 15 residues. The V end was cut by 0 bases, the J end by 8 bases, with 16 bases between. From germline, CDR1 is SQVTM and CDR2 ANQGSEA.

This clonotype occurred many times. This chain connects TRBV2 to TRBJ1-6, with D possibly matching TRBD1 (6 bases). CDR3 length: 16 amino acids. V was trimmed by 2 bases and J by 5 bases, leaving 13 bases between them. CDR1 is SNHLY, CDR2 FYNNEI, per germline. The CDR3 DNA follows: TGTGCCAGCAGTGAAATCTCTGGACAGAATAATTCACCCCTCCACTTT. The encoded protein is CASSEISGQNNSPLHF.

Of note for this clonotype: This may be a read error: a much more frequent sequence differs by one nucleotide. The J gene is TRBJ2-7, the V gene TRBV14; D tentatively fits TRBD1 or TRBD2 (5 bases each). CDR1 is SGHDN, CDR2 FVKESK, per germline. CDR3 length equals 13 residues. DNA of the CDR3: TGTGCCAGCAGCCAAGCCCGGACACTTCGGCGGGACTTC. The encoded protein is CASSQARTLRRDF. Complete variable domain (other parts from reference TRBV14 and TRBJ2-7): EAGVTQFPSHSVIEKGQTVTLRCDPISGHDNLYWYRRVMGKEIKFLLHFVKESKQDESGMPNNRFLAERTGGTYSTLKVQPAELEDSGVYFCASSQARTLRRDFGPGTRLTVT.

The CDR3 region is CATSSQPRDSYEQYF. Here the CDR3 DNA reads TGTGCCACCAGCAGCCAACCCCGGGACAGCTACGAGCAGTACTTC. The V call is TRBV15, the J call TRBJ2-7, with 7 bases matching TRBD1. J gave up 3 bases and V 3 bases, and 8 bases lay outside the gene matches. The CDR3 contains 15 residues. Germline CDR1 LNHNV, CDR2 YYDKDF (reference sequence).

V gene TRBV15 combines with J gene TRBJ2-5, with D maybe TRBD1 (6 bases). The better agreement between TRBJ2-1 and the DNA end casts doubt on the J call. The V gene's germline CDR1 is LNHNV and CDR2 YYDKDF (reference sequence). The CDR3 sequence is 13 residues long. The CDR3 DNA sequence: TGTGCCACCAGCCACAGGGTGGGGAATGAGCAGTTCTTC. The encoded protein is CATSHRVGNEQFF.

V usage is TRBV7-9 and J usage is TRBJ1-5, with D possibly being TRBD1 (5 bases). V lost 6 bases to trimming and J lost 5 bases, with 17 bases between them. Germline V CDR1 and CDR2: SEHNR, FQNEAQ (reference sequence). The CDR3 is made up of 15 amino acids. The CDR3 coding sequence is TGTGCCAGCAGTCCCAATGGGGGTTTTGATCAGCCCCAGCATTTT. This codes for CASSPNGGFDQPQHF. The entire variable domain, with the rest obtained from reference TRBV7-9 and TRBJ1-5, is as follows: DTGVSQNPRHKITKRGQNVTFRCDPISEHNRLYWYRQTLGQGPEFLTYFQNEAQLEKSRLLSDRFSAERPKGSFSTLEIQRTEQGDSAMYLCASSPNGGFDQPQHFGDGTRLSIL.

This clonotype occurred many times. CDR3 sequence: CASSEGSGGDVETQYF. The CDR3 nucleotides are TGTGCCAGCAGTGAAGGCTCGGGGGGCGATGTCGAGACCCAGTACTTC. V usage is TRBV2 and J usage is TRBJ2-5; possibly TRBD2 for D (7 bases). This CDR3 contains 16 residues. V shed 1 base and J shed 5 bases, with 17 bases lying between them. Germline loops: CDR1 SNHLY, CDR2 FYNNEI.

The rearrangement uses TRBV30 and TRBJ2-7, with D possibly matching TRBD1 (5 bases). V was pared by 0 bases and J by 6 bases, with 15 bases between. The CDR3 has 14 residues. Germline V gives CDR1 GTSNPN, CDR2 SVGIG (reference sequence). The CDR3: CAWSVPGNDLEQYF. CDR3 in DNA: TGTGCCTGGAGTGTACCAGGGAATGATCTCGAGCAGTACTTC.

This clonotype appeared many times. The CDR3 region is CASIQKVGGTTNTEAFF. The CDR3 nucleotides are TGTGCCAGCATACAGAAGGTAGGCGGGACAACGAACACTGAAGCTTTCTTT. This rearrangement joins TRBV11-2 to TRBJ1-1; TRBD1 might be the D (6 bases). V lost 7 bases to trimming and J lost 1 base, with 22 bases between them. Germline V gene sequence: CDR1 SGHAT, CDR2 FQNNGV. The CDR3 has 17 amino acids.

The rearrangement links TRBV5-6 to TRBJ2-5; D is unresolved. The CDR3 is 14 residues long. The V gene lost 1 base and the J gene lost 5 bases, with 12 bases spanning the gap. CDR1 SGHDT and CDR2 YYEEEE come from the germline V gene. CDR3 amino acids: CASSLSWVKETQYF. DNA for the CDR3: TGTGCCAGCAGCTTGTCCTGGGTGAAGGAGACCCAGTACTTC. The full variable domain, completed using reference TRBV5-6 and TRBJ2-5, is DAGVTQSPTHLIKTRGQQVTLRCSPKSGHDTVSWYQQALGQGPQFIFQYYEEEERQRGNFPDRFSGHQFPNYSSELNVNALLLGDSALYLCASSLSWVKETQYFGPGTRLLVL.

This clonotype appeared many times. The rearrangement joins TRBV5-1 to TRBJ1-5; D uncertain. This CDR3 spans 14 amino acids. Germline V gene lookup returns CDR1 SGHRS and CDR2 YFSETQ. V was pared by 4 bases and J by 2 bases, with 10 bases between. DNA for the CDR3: TGCGCCAGCAGCGAGGGAGTGGGCAATCAGCCCCAGCATTTT. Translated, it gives CASSEGVGNQPQHF.